This TCR beta chain was retrieved from a study of blood T cell repertoires in COVID-19. Across the study: The United States, Italy and Spain supplied acute and convalescent COVID-19 samples.

Seattle-derived patients entered the study during active infection and were followed longitudinally. There are 12 residues in the CDR3. Study processing details: Counts of nucleated cells, estimated from reference gene primer amplification, were obtained. Clones were read by immunoSEQ multiplex PCR, and TCRdb kept only the in-frame ones, dropping some. V and J calls and clone size follow that table, whereas D and trimming were derived from the DNA. The sample has 110,000 or so clones; approximately 85% are singletons. The TCR sequence derives from a woman aged 60-75 years with COVID-19, enrolled during active disease. The sample taken for sequencing was peripheral blood. This chain links TRBV21-1 with TRBJ2-7; no check of the table's D call, TRBD2, against the DNA was made. TRBV21-1 is described as a pseudogene. The CDR3 is CASSRGTYEQYF. The CDR3, as DNA: TGTGCCAGCAGTCGGGGGACCTACGAGCAGTACTTC.